A single sample gave rise to the 22 T cell receptor beta chains below, sequenced in a study of beta chain features in type 1 diabetes. General observations from the study: Moderate yet significant TCRB CDR3 shortening was seen in Type 1 diabetes patients in all four CD4+ subsets.

The sequenced template was cDNA made from the entire isolated RNA. The data were produced by immunoSEQ multiplex PCR, yet TCRdb's version contains in-frame clones alone and is incomplete. The sample lists 500,000 to 800,000 clones, 9.5% to 15% occurring once. Their antigen targets remain unknown. Sequenced material: naive CD4+ T cells from blood. The receptors derive from a man aged 25-40 years with type 1 diabetes.

The chain has TRBV5-5 and TRBJ2-5; 8 bases line up with TRBD1. The V segment lost 4 bases and the J segment 4 bases; nucleotides outside the gene matches: 9. The V gene's germline CDR1 is SGHKS and CDR2 YYEKEE (reference sequence). The CDR3 has 15 amino acids. CDR3 residues: CASSATTGVRETQYF. In nucleotides, the CDR3 is TGTGCCAGCAGCGCGACGACAGGGGTCCGAGAGACCCAGTACTTC.

This clone was seen a few times. The J gene is TRBJ2-7, the V gene TRBV7-2, with a tentative D call TRBD2 (6 bases). CDR3 length equals 16 residues. Germline CDR1 reads SGHTA; CDR2 reads FQGNSA. V shed 0 bases and J shed 3 bases, with 15 bases lying between them. The CDR3 nucleotides are TGTGCCAGCAGCTTAGCAGGGAGGCGTTGGAACTACGAGCAGTACTTC. It specifies CASSLAGRRWNYEQYF.

V usage is TRBV30 and J usage is TRBJ2-1; no clear D gene. CDR3 length equals 11 residues. The ends were cut back, 7 bases at V and 7 bases at J, with 11 bases in the middle. CDR1 is GTSNPN, CDR2 SVGIG, per germline (reference sequence). This CDR3 is CASTPFNEQFF. The CDR3 coding sequence is TGTGCCTCGACCCCTTTTAATGAGCAGTTCTTC.

This clone has just a few counts. This chain's CDR3 is CASSLGWGSWPYEQYF. The CDR3 coding sequence is TGTGCCAGCAGCTTAGGATGGGGGAGTTGGCCCTACGAGCAGTACTTC. The rearrangement links TRBV7-2 to TRBJ2-7; perhaps D is TRBD1 or TRBD2 (5 bases each). CDR1 is SGHTA, CDR2 FQGNSA, per germline. Trimming pared 1 base from V and 2 bases from J, leaving 15 bases between. The CDR3 covers 16 residues.

The chain employs TRBV7-2 and TRBJ2-4, with D perhaps being TRBD1 or TRBD2 (5 bases each). The germline CDR1 and CDR2 sequences are SGHTA and FQGNSA. The CDR3 spans 14 residues. V dropped 5 bases and J dropped 7 bases, with 15 bases sitting between them. CDR3 sequence: CASSTTRGLNIQYF. In nucleotides, the CDR3 is TGTGCCAGCAGCACTACGAGGGGCCTTAACATTCAGTACTTC.

The genes are TRBV5-4 and TRBJ2-1; 8 bases map to TRBD1. CDR3 length: 12 amino acids. The ends lost 1 base at V and 12 bases at J; junction bases unmatched: 3. Per the germline V gene, CDR1 is SGHNT and CDR2 is YYREEE (reference sequence). CDR3 sequence reads: CASSLSGGGQFF. The CDR3 bases are TGTGCCAGCAGCTTGTCAGGGGGCGGGCAGTTCTTC.

This rearrangement joins TRBV29-1 to TRBJ1-1, with D perhaps TRBD1 (5 bases). Germline values: CDR1 SQVTM, CDR2 ANQGSEA. V gave up 4 bases and J gave up 1 base, with 10 bases separating them. The CDR3 is made up of 13 amino acids. This chain's CDR3 is CSVGVGENTEAFF. CDR3 sequence (DNA): TGCAGCGTTGGTGTAGGGGAGAACACTGAAGCTTTCTTT.

V and J are TRBV19 and TRBJ2-5; D is perhaps TRBD1 (6 bases). Trimming left V 5 bases short and J 0 bases short, with 10 bases between. Germline V lookup: CDR1 LNHDA, CDR2 SQIVND (reference sequence). The CDR3 covers 14 residues. The CDR3 is CASSLGQYQETQYF. DNA of the CDR3: TGTGCCAGTAGTCTTGGACAGTACCAAGAGACCCAGTACTTC.

Only a few counts were recorded for this clone. The sample contains more than one DNA sequence encoding this CDR3. The chain links TRBV29-1 to TRBJ1-5, with unresolved D. The CDR3 extends over 12 amino acids. Germline assignment: CDR1 SQVTM and CDR2 ANQGSEA. V lost 7 bases to trimming and J lost 3 bases, with 10 bases between them. The CDR3 sequence: CSASGPNQPQHF. For the CDR3, the DNA is TGCAGCGCTTCTGGCCCCAATCAGCCCCAGCATTTT. The complete variable domain, with remaining parts taken from reference TRBV29-1 and TRBJ1-5, reads SAVISQKPSRDICQRGTSLTIQCQVDSQVTMMFWYRQQPGQSLTLIATANQGSEATYESGFVIDKFPISRPNLTFSTLTVSNMSPEDSSIYLCSASGPNQPQHFGDGTRLSIL.

The rearrangement uses TRBV4-3 and TRBJ1-3; the D is unclear. Germline CDR1 reads LGHNA; CDR2 reads YSLEER. The CDR3 is 16 amino acids. V gave up 4 bases and J gave up 0 bases, with 13 bases separating them. The CDR3 bases are TGCGCCAGCAGCCCAGGCACTCCCGACTCTGGAAACACCATATATTTT. It encodes CASSPGTPDSGNTIYF.

The rearrangement joins TRBV28 to TRBJ1-6, with a weak D call TRBD1 (6 bases). V lost 5 bases and J lost 10, with 18 bases in between. CDR1 MDHEN and CDR2 SYDVKM come from the germline V gene. The CDR3 totals 15 residues. The chain's CDR3 is CASSPEGGGYSPLHF. CDR3 nucleotides: TGTGCCAGCAGTCCCGAGGGAGGGGGTTACTCACCCCTCCACTTT.

This clone was seen only a few times. This chain joins TRBV25-1 and TRBJ1-2, with 9 bases aligning to TRBD1. This CDR3 is built from 15 residues. With V trimmed by 6 bases and J by 6 bases, 11 bases remained unmatched. Germline CDR1 reads MGHDK; CDR2 reads SYGVNS. The CDR3 here is CASSKGQGLINGYTF. In DNA form, the CDR3 reads TGTGCCAGCAGCAAAGGACAGGGGTTAATAAATGGCTACACCTTC.

This clone came up a few times. The chain links TRBV28 to TRBJ2-7, with D perhaps matching TRBD1 (6 bases). CDR1 and CDR2 (germline): MDHEN, SYDVKM. The CDR3 covers 12 residues. Trimming pared 5 bases from V and 5 bases from J, leaving 10 bases between. This CDR3 reads CASSPQGNEQYF. In DNA form, the CDR3 reads TGTGCCAGCAGTCCTCAGGGGAACGAGCAGTACTTC.

The chain couples TRBV18 to TRBJ1-5; no reliable D call. V lost 6 bases to trimming and J lost 4 bases, with 16 bases between them. Looked up from germline, CDR1 is KGHSH and CDR2 is LQKENI. CDR3 length: 15 amino acids. CDR3 residues: CASSPTGLWNQPQHF. The CDR3 DNA is TGTGCCAGCTCCCCGACGGGCTTATGGAATCAGCCCCAGCATTTT.

This chain connects TRBV5-4 to TRBJ2-1; the match to TRBD2 covers 8 bases. From germline, CDR1 is SGHNT and CDR2 YYREEE (reference sequence). The ends lost 6 bases at V and 8 bases at J; junction bases unmatched: 10. The CDR3 extends over 14 amino acids. The CDR3 reads CASTPGGFFYEQFF. In DNA, the CDR3 is TGTGCCAGCACCCCGGGGGGGTTTTTTTATGAGCAGTTCTTC.

The rearrangement uses TRBV7-2 and TRBJ2-3; D perhaps matches TRBD2 (5 bases). Germline V gene lookup returns CDR1 SGHTA and CDR2 FQGNSA. This CDR3 has 17 residues. V lost 5 bases, J lost 3 bases, and 21 bases lay in between. The CDR3 DNA reads as TGTGCCAGCAGCCCCAAACTGCTAGCTGTAAGGACAGATACGCAGTATTTT. It yields the protein CASSPKLLAVRTDTQYF.

This clone was observed a handful of times. The chain joins TRBV11-3 to TRBJ2-3, with 7 positions matching TRBD2. With 5 bases clipped from V and 1 base from J, the junction kept 9 bases outside the gene matches. In germline, CDR1 is SGHNT, CDR2 YENEEA. The CDR3 runs to 16 residues. The CDR3 is CASSHLLGGGTDTQYF. DNA for the CDR3: TGTGCCAGCAGCCACCTTTTGGGAGGGGGCACAGATACGCAGTATTTT.

The gene calls are TRBV4-2 and TRBJ2-7, with 9 bases matching TRBD1. Per germline, CDR1 LGHNA and CDR2 YNFKEQ. The length of the CDR3 is 14 residues. Losses at the gene ends were 0 bases for V and 4 bases for J; bases not matched to a gene: 1. CDR3 loop: CASSQETGGYEQYF. The CDR3 DNA follows: TGTGCCAGCAGCCAAGAGACAGGGGGTTACGAGCAGTACTTC.

The table lists this clone with a few counts. The chain has TRBV29-1 and TRBJ2-7, with 7 bases aligning to TRBD2. The CDR3 totals 15 residues. The V gene's germline CDR1 is SQVTM and CDR2 ANQGSEA. Trimming removed 0 bases from V and 6 bases from J; junction bases left unmatched: 11. The CDR3 sequence: CSVEERASGAAEQYF. CDR3 bases: TGCAGCGTTGAAGAGAGAGCCAGCGGGGCTGCCGAGCAGTACTTC.

The rearrangement uses TRBV9 and TRBJ2-7; D perhaps matches TRBD2 (5 bases). Germline V gene sequence: CDR1 SGDLS, CDR2 YYNGEE. The ends were cut back, 4 bases at V and 0 bases at J, with 20 bases in the middle. The CDR3 runs 17 residues. The CDR3 is CASSLNPRTVSSYEQYF. Here the CDR3 DNA reads TGTGCCAGCAGCTTAAATCCCCGGACTGTGAGCTCCTACGAGCAGTACTTC.

This clone was detected only a few times. This chain connects TRBV29-1 to TRBJ2-5, with TRBD1 matching 9 bases. The CDR3 contains 15 residues. Trimming took 1 base from V and 0 from J; bases not matched to a gene: 3. Germline-derived CDR1 and CDR2 are SQVTM and ANQGSEA. The CDR3 spells CSVEGRTGDQETQYF. The DNA for the CDR3 is TGCAGCGTTGAAGGAAGGACAGGGGACCAAGAGACCCAGTACTTC.

This clone was observed a handful of times. The rearrangement joins TRBV2 to TRBJ2-7, with D tentatively TRBD2 (5 bases). From germline, CDR1 is SNHLY and CDR2 FYNNEI. Deletions cut 6 bases from V and 6 bases from J, with 21 bases between. CDR3 length equals 15 residues. The CDR3 loop reads CASSPTGSPGSEQYF. The CDR3 nucleotides read TGTGCCAGCAGCCCCACGGGGTCCCCGGGAAGCGAGCAGTACTTC.